The rows below give T cell receptor beta chains drawn from one sample of a study of cytomegalovirus exposure and HLA in healthy donors. Libraries were prepared by immunoSEQ multiplex PCR; TCRdb keeps only in-frame clonotypes and omits some of them. The sample includes roughly 60,000 clones. The source material was PBMCs. These receptors all stem from a young woman in good health and CMV-seronegative. Each CDR3 is given with its conserved first and last residue. A D gene is named only where the DNA matches it firmly.

TRBJ1-2 | TRBV19 | - | CATSVRANYGYTF | TGTGCCACCTCGGTGAGGGCTAACTATGGCTACACCTTC
TRBJ2-7 | TRBV9 | TRBD1 | CASSVGTGQYEQYF | TGTGCCAGCAGCGTAGGGACAGGTCAATACGAGCAGTACTTC
TRBJ2-5 | TRBV4-2 | - | CASSQDPGGVSQETQYF | TGTGCCAGCAGCCAAGATCCCGGGGGAGTGAGTCAAGAGACCCAGTACTTC
TRBJ2-7 | TRBV6-5 | TRBD1 | CASSRDRTYEQYF | TGTGCCAGCAGCCGGGACAGAACCTACGAGCAGTACTTC
TRBJ2-7 | TRBV5-8 | TRBD1 | CASSKGAGLGYEQYF | TGTGCCAGCAGCAAGGGGGCAGGGTTGGGGTACGAGCAGTACTTC
TRBJ1-2 | TRBV19 | - | CASAGAGAGTF | TGTGCCAGCGCTGGTGCGGGGGCGGGCACCTTC
TRBJ2-7 | TRBV7-3 | TRBD2 | CASSSMAGLAGEYEQYF | TGTGCCAGCAGCTCCATGGCAGGACTAGCGGGAGAGTACGAGCAGTACTTC
TRBJ1-2 | TRBV7-8 | - | CASSFDSAANYGYTF | TGTGCCAGCAGCTTTGACAGCGCAGCTAACTATGGCTACACCTTC
TRBJ2-7 | TRBV6-1 | - | CASSENLGHRAYEQYF | TGTGCCAGCAGTGAAAACTTAGGACACCGCGCCTACGAGCAGTACTTC
TRBJ2-7 | TRBV14 | - | CASSQDGGIFYEQYF | TGTGCCAGCAGCCAAGATGGGGGGATCTTCTACGAGCAGTACTTC
TRBJ2-3 | TRBV30 | TRBD1 | CAWSDRDRARLLADTQYF | TGTGCCTGGAGTGACCGGGACAGGGCGCGACTATTGGCAGATACGCAGTATTTT
TRBJ2-1 | TRBV5-1 | TRBD2 | CASSYPSLAGGIEQFF | TGCGCCAGCAGCTATCCTTCTCTAGCGGGAGGGATTGAGCAGTTCTTC
TRBJ2-1 | TRBV9 | TRBD2 | CASSVVRGGPNNEQFF | TGTGCCAGCAGCGTAGTTCGGGGGGGGCCCAACAATGAGCAGTTCTTC
TRBJ1-1 | TRBV6-6 | - | CASSYQGGGRTEAFF | TGTGCCAGCAGTTACCAAGGGGGGGGGAGGACTGAAGCTTTCTTT
TRBJ2-7 | TRBV11-2 | - | CASSSLTGGGTGGEQYF | TGTGCCAGCAGCTCCCTTACGGGGGGTGGGACAGGCGGCGAGCAGTACTTC
TRBJ2-1 | TRBV6-5 | TRBD2 | CASSIYSGPDNEQFF | TGTGCCAGCAGCATCTATAGCGGGCCCGACAATGAGCAGTTCTTC
TRBJ2-3 | TRBV6-5 | - | CASSYSRDTQYF | TGTGCCAGCAGTTACTCGAGAGATACGCAGTATTTT
TRBJ2-7 | TRBV6-1 | - | CASSVRGQSYEQYF | TGTGCCAGCAGTGTGCGGGGGCAGTCCTACGAGCAGTACTTC
TRBJ2-2 | TRBV25-1 | - | CASSARDFQGLFF | TGTGCCAGCAGTGCCCGGGACTTCCAAGGGCTGTTTTTT
TRBJ1-3 | TRBV15 | - | CATSPGGISSGNNIYF | TGTGCCACCAGTCCTGGGGGCATCAGCTCTGGAAACAACATATATTTT
TRBJ1-2 | TRBV13 | TRBD1 | CASSRQPSGQGYGYTF | TGTGCCAGCAGCCGCCAACCATCGGGACAGGGCTATGGCTACACCTTC
TRBJ1-5 | TRBV30 | - | CAWGETGVRQPQHF | TGTGCCTGGGGAGAGACAGGCGTTCGTCAGCCCCAGCATTTT
TRBJ1-1 | TRBV19 | TRBD1 | CASRMGTGGTEAFF | TGTGCCAGCCGGATGGGGACAGGGGGCACTGAAGCTTTCTTT
TRBJ1-6 | TRBV18 | - | CASSPTGRGSPLHF | TGTGCCAGCTCACCGACAGGAAGAGGTTCACCCCTCCACTTT
TRBJ1-1 | TRBV11-3 | TRBD1 | CASSLDTGGNTEAFF | TGTGCCAGCAGCTTAGACACAGGGGGAAACACTGAAGCTTTCTTT
TRBJ1-1 | TRBV5-1 | TRBD1 | CASSPVQGVLTEAFF | TGCGCCAGCAGCCCGGTACAGGGGGTGCTCACTGAAGCTTTCTTT
TRBJ1-1 | TRBV27 | - | CASGQLLGRYDTEAFF | TGTGCCAGCGGTCAATTGTTGGGCCGGTACGACACTGAAGCTTTCTTT
TRBJ2-2 | TRBV29-1 | - | CSALPLGMNTGELFF | TGCAGCGCCCTCCCACTAGGAATGAACACCGGGGAGCTGTTTTTT
TRBJ1-5 | TRBV6-6 | TRBD1 | CASSYAGQGGDQPQHF | TGTGCCAGCAGTTACGCGGGACAGGGAGGCGATCAGCCCCAGCATTTT
TRBJ1-1 | TRBV6-1 | - | CASSGTQGGAFF | TGTGCCAGCAGTGGGACCCAGGGAGGAGCTTTCTTT
TRBJ2-7 | TRBV11-2 | - | CASSGRYEQYF | TGTGCCAGCAGCGGGAGGTACGAGCAGTACTTC
TRBJ2-1 | TRBV29-1 | - | CSVGGNRQVPWNEQFF | TGCAGCGTTGGGGGAAATAGACAGGTCCCGTGGAATGAGCAGTTCTTC
TRBJ2-1 | TRBV30 | - | CAWSPGINEQFF | TGTGCCTGGAGCCCGGGGATCAATGAGCAGTTCTTC
TRBJ1-1 | TRBV7-7 | - | CASSLKQNTEAFF | TGTGCTAGCAGCTTAAAACAGAACACTGAAGCTTTCTTT
TRBJ1-2 | TRBV18 | - | CASSPSEGAVNYGYTF | TGTGCCAGCTCACCATCAGAAGGGGCGGTTAACTATGGCTACACCTTC
TRBJ1-1 | TRBV9 | TRBD1 | CASSADRVGSNTEAFF | TGTGCCAGCAGCGCAGACAGGGTAGGTTCGAACACTGAAGCTTTCTTT
TRBJ2-7 | TRBV4-1 | TRBD2 | CASSLSSGSLNEQYF | TGCGCCAGCAGCCTATCTAGCGGGAGTCTTAACGAGCAGTACTTC
TRBJ2-1 | TRBV11-2 | - | CASSLDLSSYNEQFF | TGTGCCAGCAGCTTAGACTTGAGCTCCTACAATGAGCAGTTCTTC
TRBJ2-2 | TRBV10-2 | TRBD1 | CATQGVGTGELFF | TGCGCCACTCAGGGGGTGGGCACCGGGGAGCTGTTTTTT
TRBJ2-7 | TRBV9 | TRBD1 | CASSVSGGTDEQYF | TGTGCCAGCAGCGTCTCAGGGGGCACGGACGAGCAGTACTTC
TRBJ2-4 | TRBV5-4 | - | CAYQGGTKNIQYF | TGTGCCTACCAGGGCGGTACCAAAAACATTCAGTACTTC
TRBJ1-2 | TRBV5-6 | - | CASSRGQTGETF | TGTGCCAGCAGCCGAGGACAGACGGGCGAAACCTTC
TRBJ2-7 | TRBV1 | - | CTSSQGSVYLYEQYF | TGCACCAGCAGCCAAGGATCGGTCTATTTATACGAGCAGTACTTC
TRBJ1-5 | TRBV25-1 | - | CASSPRTADQPQHF | TGTGCCAGCAGCCCCAGGACAGCAGATCAGCCCCAGCATTTT
TRBJ1-3 | TRBV7-9 | TRBD1 | CASSTVGQGRAGNTIYF | TGTGCCAGCAGCACGGTTGGACAGGGAAGGGCTGGAAACACCATATATTTT
TRBJ2-6 | TRBV5-6 | - | CASTPYSGANVLTF | TGTGCCAGCACCCCTTACTCTGGGGCCAACGTCCTGACTTTC
TRBJ2-7 | TRBV9 | - | CASSVLSGYEQYF | TGTGCCAGCAGCGTTCTTAGCGGTTACGAGCAGTACTTC
TRBJ1-1 | TRBV18 | TRBD1 | CASSTTGGSSEAFF | TGTGCCAGCTCAACCACAGGGGGTAGCTCTGAAGCTTTCTTT
TRBJ1-1 | TRBV13 | TRBD1 | CASSSRGANTEAFF | TGTGCCAGCAGCTCCAGGGGGGCGAACACTGAAGCTTTCTTT
TRBJ2-2 | TRBV19 | - | CASDTVLNTGELFF | TGTGCCAGTGATACAGTTTTGAACACCGGGGAGCTGTTTTTT
TRBJ1-2 | TRBV19 | - | CASSMQTYGYTF | TGTGCCAGTAGTATGCAAACATATGGCTACACCTTC
TRBJ2-6 | TRBV13 | - | CASSSYDRLLVGANVLTF | TGTGCCAGCAGCTCCTACGACAGGTTATTGGTAGGGGCCAACGTCCTGACTTTC
TRBJ1-6 | TRBV18 | TRBD1 | CASSPDRVNSPLHF | TGTGCCAGCTCACCTGACAGGGTAAATTCACCCCTCCACTTT
TRBJ1-2 | TRBV6-1 | - | CATSQLPSTF | TGTGCCACGTCACAGCTGCCTTCCACCTTC
TRBJ1-1 | TRBV29-1 | - | CSVHPLRGSEAFF | TGCAGCGTTCACCCACTCAGAGGATCTGAAGCTTTCTTT
TRBJ2-3 | TRBV6-5 | - | CASSYYTSKADTQYF | TGTGCCAGCAGTTACTATACTAGCAAGGCAGATACGCAGTATTTT
TRBJ2-7 | TRBV30 | TRBD2 | CAWRLAGSSYEQYF | TGTGCCTGGAGGCTAGCGGGGAGCTCCTACGAGCAGTACTTC
TRBJ1-1 | TRBV5-5 | - | CASSLATEQGPFF | TGTGCCAGCAGCTTGGCCACGGAACAGGGTCCTTTCTTT
TRBJ1-5 | TRBV5-1 | - | CASSLEGHNQPQHF | TGCGCCAGCAGCTTGGAGGGACACAATCAGCCCCAGCATTTT